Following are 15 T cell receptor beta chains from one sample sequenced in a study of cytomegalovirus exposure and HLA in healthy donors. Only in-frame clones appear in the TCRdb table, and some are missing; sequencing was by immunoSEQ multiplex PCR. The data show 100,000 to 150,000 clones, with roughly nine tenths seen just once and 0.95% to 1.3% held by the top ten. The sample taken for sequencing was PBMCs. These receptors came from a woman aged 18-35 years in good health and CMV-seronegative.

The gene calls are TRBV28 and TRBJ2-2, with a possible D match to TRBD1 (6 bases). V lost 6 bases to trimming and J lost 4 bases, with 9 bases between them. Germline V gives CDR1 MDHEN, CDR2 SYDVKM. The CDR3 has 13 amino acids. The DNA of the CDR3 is TGTGCCAGCAGAATGGACAGCACCGGGGAGCTGTTTTTT. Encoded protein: CASRMDSTGELFF. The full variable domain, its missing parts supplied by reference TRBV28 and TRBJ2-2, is DVKVTQSSRYLVKRTGEKVFLECVQDMDHENMFWYRQDPGLGLRLIYFSYDVKMKEKGDIPEGYSVSREKKERFSLILESASTNQTSMYLCASRMDSTGELFFGEGSRLTVL.

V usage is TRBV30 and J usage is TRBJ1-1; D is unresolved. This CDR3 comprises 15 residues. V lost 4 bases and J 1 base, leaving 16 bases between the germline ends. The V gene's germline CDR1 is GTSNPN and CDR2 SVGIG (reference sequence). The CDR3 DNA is TGTGCCTGGATCGGTCAGGCACTTCGGAACACTGAAGCTTTCTTT. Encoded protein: CAWIGQALRNTEAFF. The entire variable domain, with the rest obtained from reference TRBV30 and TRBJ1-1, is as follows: SQTIHQWPATLVQPVGSPLSLECTVEGTSNPNLYWYRQAAGRGLQLLFYSVGIGQISSEVPQNLSASRPQDRQFILSSKKLLLSDSGFYLCAWIGQALRNTEAFFGQGTRLTVV.

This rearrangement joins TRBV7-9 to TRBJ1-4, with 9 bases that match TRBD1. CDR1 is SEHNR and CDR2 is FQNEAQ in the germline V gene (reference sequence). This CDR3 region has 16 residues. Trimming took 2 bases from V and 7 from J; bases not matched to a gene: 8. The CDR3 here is CASSLTPGQGAEKLFF. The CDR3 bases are TGTGCCAGCAGCTTAACTCCGGGACAGGGTGCTGAAAAACTGTTTTTT.

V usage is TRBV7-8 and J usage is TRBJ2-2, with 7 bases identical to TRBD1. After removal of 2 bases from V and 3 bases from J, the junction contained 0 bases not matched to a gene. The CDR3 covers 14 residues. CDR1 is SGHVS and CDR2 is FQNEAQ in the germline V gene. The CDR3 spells CASSLQGDTGELFF. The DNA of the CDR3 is TGTGCCAGCAGCTTACAGGGGGACACCGGGGAGCTGTTTTTT.

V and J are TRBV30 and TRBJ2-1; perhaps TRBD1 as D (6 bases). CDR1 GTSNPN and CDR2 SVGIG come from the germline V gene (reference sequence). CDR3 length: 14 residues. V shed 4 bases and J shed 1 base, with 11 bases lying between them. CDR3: CAWTQGPSYNEQFF. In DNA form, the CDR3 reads TGTGCCTGGACCCAGGGGCCGTCCTACAATGAGCAGTTCTTC.

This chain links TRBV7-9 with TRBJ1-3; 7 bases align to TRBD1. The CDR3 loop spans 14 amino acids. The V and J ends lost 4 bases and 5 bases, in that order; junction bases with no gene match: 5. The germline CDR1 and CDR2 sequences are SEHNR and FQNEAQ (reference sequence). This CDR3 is CASSYGQARNTIYF. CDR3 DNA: TGTGCCAGCAGCTATGGACAGGCTAGAAACACCATATATTTT. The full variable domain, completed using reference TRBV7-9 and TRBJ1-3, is DTGVSQNPRHKITKRGQNVTFRCDPISEHNRLYWYRQTLGQGPEFLTYFQNEAQLEKSRLLSDRFSAERPKGSFSTLEIQRTEQGDSAMYLCASSYGQARNTIYFGEGSWLTVV.

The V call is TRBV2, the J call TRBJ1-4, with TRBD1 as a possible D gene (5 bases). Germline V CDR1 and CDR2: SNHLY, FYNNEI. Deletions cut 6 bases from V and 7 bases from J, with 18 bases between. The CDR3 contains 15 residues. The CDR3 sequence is CASRGQGTSFEKLFF. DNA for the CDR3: TGTGCCAGCAGGGGGCAGGGCACCAGCTTTGAAAAACTGTTTTTT.

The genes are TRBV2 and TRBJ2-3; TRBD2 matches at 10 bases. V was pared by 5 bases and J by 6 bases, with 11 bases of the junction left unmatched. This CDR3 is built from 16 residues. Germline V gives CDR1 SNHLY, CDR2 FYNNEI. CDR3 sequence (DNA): TGTGCCAGCAGTTTTAGCGGGAGGCTAAGCAGGGATACGCAGTATTTT. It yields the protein CASSFSGRLSRDTQYF.

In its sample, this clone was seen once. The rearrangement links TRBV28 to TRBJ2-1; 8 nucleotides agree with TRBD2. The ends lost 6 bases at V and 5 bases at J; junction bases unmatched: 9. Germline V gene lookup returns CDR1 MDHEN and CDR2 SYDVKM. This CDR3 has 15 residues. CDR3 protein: CASSYGLAANNEQFF. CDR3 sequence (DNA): TGTGCCAGCAGCTACGGACTAGCAGCAAACAATGAGCAGTTCTTC.

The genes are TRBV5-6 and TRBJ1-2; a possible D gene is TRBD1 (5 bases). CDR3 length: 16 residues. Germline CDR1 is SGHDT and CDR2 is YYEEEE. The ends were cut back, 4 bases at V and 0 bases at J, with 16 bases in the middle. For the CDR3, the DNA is TGTGCCAGCAGCGAAATAGGGGCAGGAGCTAACTATGGCTACACCTTC. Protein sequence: CASSEIGAGANYGYTF.

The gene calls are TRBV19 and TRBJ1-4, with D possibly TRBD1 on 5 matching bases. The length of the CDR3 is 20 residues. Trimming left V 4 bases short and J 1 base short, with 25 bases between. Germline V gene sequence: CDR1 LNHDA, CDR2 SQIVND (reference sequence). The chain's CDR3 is CASSTMLLPTGGVTNEKLFF. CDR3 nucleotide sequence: TGTGCCAGTAGTACGATGTTGCTCCCCACGGGGGGGGTAACTAATGAAAAACTGTTTTTT.

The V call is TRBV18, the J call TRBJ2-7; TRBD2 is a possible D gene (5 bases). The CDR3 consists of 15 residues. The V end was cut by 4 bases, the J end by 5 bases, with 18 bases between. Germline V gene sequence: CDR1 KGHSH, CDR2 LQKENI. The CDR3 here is CASSLFGGGLDEQYF. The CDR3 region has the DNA TGTGCCAGCTCACTCTTCGGAGGTGGTCTGGACGAGCAGTACTTC.

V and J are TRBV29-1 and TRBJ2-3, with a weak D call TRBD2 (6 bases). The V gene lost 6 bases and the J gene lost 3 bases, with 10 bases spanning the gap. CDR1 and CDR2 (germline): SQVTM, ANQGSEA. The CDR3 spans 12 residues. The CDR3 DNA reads TGCAGCGTAGGGGACTGGACAGATACGCAGTATTTT. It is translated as CSVGDWTDTQYF.

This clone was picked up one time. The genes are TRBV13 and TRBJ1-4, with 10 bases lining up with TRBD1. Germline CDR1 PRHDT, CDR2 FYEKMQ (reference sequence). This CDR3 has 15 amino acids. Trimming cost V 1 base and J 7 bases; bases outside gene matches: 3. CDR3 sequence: CASSLAWDRGEKLFF. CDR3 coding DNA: TGTGCCAGCAGCTTAGCTTGGGACAGGGGTGAAAAACTGTTTTTT. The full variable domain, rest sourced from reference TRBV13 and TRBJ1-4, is AAGVIQSPRHLIKEKRETATLKCYPIPRHDTVYWYQQGPGQDPQFLISFYEKMQSDKGSIPDRFSAQQFSDYHSELNMSSLELGDSALYFCASSLAWDRGEKLFFGSGTQLSVL.

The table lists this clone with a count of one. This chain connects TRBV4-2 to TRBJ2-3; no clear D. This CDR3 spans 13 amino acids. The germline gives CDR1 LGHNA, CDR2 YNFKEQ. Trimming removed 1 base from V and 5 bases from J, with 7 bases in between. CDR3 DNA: TGTGCCAGCAGCCAAGGACTCCAAGATACGCAGTATTTT. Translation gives CASSQGLQDTQYF.